Sequencing of this TCR beta chain was carried out in a study of molecular identifiers for immune sequencing clone quantification. V lost 2 bases, J lost 11 bases, and 14 bases lay in between. This CDR3 has 13 residues. Germline-derived CDR1 and CDR2 are MNHEY and SMNVEV (reference sequence). As CD8+CD4-CCR7+CD45RA+ cells, naive CD8 T cells were sorted. This clonotype was picked up many times. The bulk TCR libraries were made with methods described before and with listed TCR primers. TCRdb reprocessed the PCR reads with MiXCR, giving one entry per CDR3 protein. The table records approximately 90,000 distinct CDR3 sequences, around 24% of them present only once.

The receptor's source is a human donor in good health. Some libraries in this study had Jurkat cell RNA spiked in. This chain joins TRBV27 and TRBJ2-3, with a possible D match to TRBD2 (6 bases). The sequenced sample was naive CD8+ T cells from blood, with Jurkat cell RNA spiked in. Regarding subset: FACS-sorted CD8+CD4-CCR7+CD45RA+ naive T cells. In DNA form, the CDR3 reads TGTGCCAGCAGTTTAATTGGCGGGGAGATGCAGTATTTT. Its translation: CASSLIGGEMQYF.